Described below is a single T cell receptor beta chain sequence and its context. The antigen it binds to is not known. No per-base quality is available; no much larger clone lies one base away. The collaborating institutions used their own protocols to collect whole blood in K2EDTA tubes. For TCRbeta analysis, collaborator samples were shipped as frozen whole blood, as isolated PBMCs, or as DNA extracted from either sample type. Trimming takes 3 bases off V and 6 bases off J; junction bases not matched to a gene: 2. Taken from the germline V gene, the CDR1 and CDR2 loops are SQVTM and ANQGSEA. CDR3 length: 14 amino acids, cysteine to phenylalanine. The entry retains the CDR3 DNA only, 42 bases that are in frame from base 1. This sample is drawn from a study of blood T cell repertoires in COVID-19 (dated by TCRdb to the early 2020s). For context, the study as a whole: The collaborator samples originated in the United States, Italy and Spain and spanned the acute and convalescent phases of COVID-19. The material from the prospective study consisted of cDNA or gDNA derived from T cells, B-cell-depleted T cells, or PBMCs. Deeply sampled blood TCRbeta repertoires from subjects exposed to, actively infected with, or recovered from COVID-19 were included in the dataset. The repertoires were made available in a free public database intended to serve as a resource for research on the immune response to SARS-CoV-2. The samples were drawn from two sources: the first 160 participants of the ongoing ImmuneRACE study, and approximately 1,300 subjects contributed by 6 global collaborators. A de-identified subject ID, COVID-19 status, age in years and sex were almost always included in the sample metadata. Where HLA class I and class II types were available, the types were taken from metadata supplied by the sample provider, not from assay-based typing. General study outcomes and caveats: Clinical and demographic metadata were provided uncurated, with the amount varying by source and participant.

TCRbeta CDR3 regions were amplified from genomic DNA by means of the immunoSEQ Assay, a bias-controlled multiplex PCR. Per the source publication's procedure: Nucleated cell counts per sample were estimated from amplification of reference gene primers within the assay. To quantify the absolute abundance of each unique TCRbeta CDR3 rearrangement, sequence reads were collapsed and filtered. For each sample, productive Simpson clonality was calculated as the square root of Simpson's diversity index over productive rearrangements. What TCRdb holds here is the immuneACCESS table cut down to in-frame rearrangements. Part of the clones is not present; checked against another copy, under half of the missing clones reflect an unresolved V gene, and the others are unexplained. That table furnishes V, J and clone size, whereas the DNA furnished D and trimming. This sample has about 260,000 clones in its table, and approximately 90% of those were observed once. The biggest ten clones account for roughly 3.9% of the sample.

This TCR was sampled from a woman between 40 and 55 years old with acute or convalescent COVID-19. The chain couples TRBV29-1 to TRBJ2-1; 13 nucleotides in the junction match TRBD2. The sample was peripheral blood. The DNA is TGCAGCGTTGATCGGACTAGCGGGGGCAATGAGCAGTTCTTC. It codes for CSVDRTSGGNEQFF.